The 21 T cell receptor beta chains below were found in one sample sequenced in a study of Ad26.COV2.S vaccination and SARS-CoV-2 variants. The treatment denotes: 15 to 20 received Ad26.COV2.S at low or high dose, single or two shots; 5 received placebo; per-sample allocation not given. Collection of samples fell on day 63 after the first vaccine or placebo injection. Assay: immunoSEQ multiplex PCR; the TCRdb copy retains only in-frame clones and omits some. The repertoire holds around 450,000 clones, with around 89% as singletons. This material consisted of peripheral blood, taken in a trial of Ad26.COV2.S vaccine versus placebo. The receptors come from a person between 18 and 60 years old who received the Ad26.COV2.S COVID-19 vaccine or a placebo.

This clone was observed once. The chain is built from TRBV9 and TRBJ2-1; tentatively, D is TRBD2 (5 bases). From germline, CDR1 is SGDLS and CDR2 YYNGEE. CDR3 size: 14 residues. Trimming removed 0 bases from V and 6 bases from J, with 10 bases in between. CDR3 sequence reads: CASSVESGFNEQFF. The CDR3 DNA follows: TGTGCCAGCAGCGTAGAGTCGGGGTTCAATGAGCAGTTCTTC. Drawing the rest from reference TRBV9 and TRBJ2-1, the complete variable domain is DSGVTQTPKHLITATGQRVTLRCSPRSGDLSVYWYQQSLDQGLQFLIQYYNGEERAKGNILERFSAQQFPDLHSELNLSSLELGDSALYFCASSVESGFNEQFFGPGTRLTVL.

This sequence joins TRBV6-5 and TRBJ1-5, with D unclear. The length of the CDR3 is 13 residues. From germline, CDR1 is MNHEY and CDR2 SVGAGI. V lost 7 bases and J 1 base, leaving 8 bases between the germline ends. In DNA form, the CDR3 reads TGTGCCAGCACGTGGGGAAGCAATCAGCCCCAGCATTTT. Translating it yields CASTWGSNQPQHF.

V is TRBV27 and J is TRBJ1-2; 9 bases are a match to TRBD1. Per the germline V gene, CDR1 is MNHEY and CDR2 is SMNVEV (reference sequence). This CDR3 spans 17 amino acids. V gave up 2 bases and J gave up 0 bases; unmatched junction bases: 7. CDR3 bases: TGTGCCAGCAGTTTACTAACAGGGGGCCATACTAACTATGGCTACACCTTC. This translates into CASSLLTGGHTNYGYTF.

This chain joins TRBV4-3 and TRBJ1-2; D may be TRBD1 (5 bases). The V gene's germline CDR1 is LGHNA and CDR2 YSLEER. This CDR3 has 15 amino acids. V lost 3 bases and J 2 bases, leaving 13 bases between the germline ends. The CDR3 nucleotides are TGCGCCAGCAGCCAGGGGACGGGCAAAAACTATGGCTACACCTTC. Amino acid sequence: CASSQGTGKNYGYTF.

This chain joins TRBV6-5 and TRBJ2-2, with D perhaps matching TRBD2 (5 bases). Germline V gene sequence: CDR1 MNHEY, CDR2 SVGAGI. The CDR3 length is 14 residues. Trimming pared 8 bases from V and 0 bases from J, leaving 10 bases between. This CDR3 reads CASCLLANTGELFF. As DNA, the CDR3 is TGTGCCAGCTGCCTACTAGCGAACACCGGGGAGCTGTTTTTT.

The chain couples TRBV27 to TRBJ1-6, with D possibly matching TRBD1 (6 bases). The germline gives CDR1 MNHEY, CDR2 SMNVEV (reference sequence). Between the trimmed V and J ends, which lost 5 bases and 7 bases, there was a span of 12 bases. The CDR3 runs 14 residues. The CDR3 here is CASSRGRGNSPLHF. Written as DNA, the CDR3 is TGTGCCAGCAGTAGGGGCAGGGGAAATTCACCCCTCCACTTT.

This clone is a singleton in its sample. J is TRBJ2-1 and V is TRBV7-2; D gene uncertain. Per germline, CDR1 SGHTA and CDR2 FQGNSA. V was shortened by 1 base and J by 1 base, with 8 bases between the two germline ends. The length of the CDR3 is 15 residues. The DNA of the CDR3 is TGTGCCAGCAGCTTAGAGGCGGTTTCCTACAATGAGCAGTTCTTC. Its translation: CASSLEAVSYNEQFF. Complete variable domain (other parts from reference TRBV7-2 and TRBJ2-1): GAGVSQSPSNKVTEKGKDVELRCDPISGHTALYWYRQSLGQGLEFLIYFQGNSAPDKSGLPSDRFSAERTGGSVSTLTIQRTQQEDSAVYLCASSLEAVSYNEQFFGPGTRLTVL.

V and J are TRBV10-2 and TRBJ2-7; 7 bases map to TRBD1. CDR3 size: 15 residues. Germline trimming cut 6 bases from V and 2 bases from J; bases unmatched to any gene: 10. Germline CDR1 WSHSY, CDR2 SAAADI. CDR3 in DNA: TGCGCCAGCAGGCCCGGGTCAGGGGGACCCTACGAGCAGTACTTC. Translated, it gives CASRPGSGGPYEQYF.

The rearrangement uses TRBV11-3 and TRBJ2-7; the D call may be TRBD1 or TRBD2 (7 bases each). With 5 bases removed from V and 5 bases from J, the gap between germline ends came to 16 bases. The germline V gene encodes CDR1 SGHNT and CDR2 YENEEA. The CDR3 spans 14 residues. CDR3 loop: CASSPRQGGNEQYF. Here the CDR3 DNA reads TGTGCCAGCAGCCCCCGACAGGGAGGGAACGAGCAGTACTTC.

The rearrangement links TRBV7-8 to TRBJ2-7; no clear D. The CDR3 length is 12 residues. Germline CDR1 reads SGHVS; CDR2 reads FQNEAQ. V was trimmed by 1 base and J by 7 bases, leaving 8 bases between them. The DNA of the CDR3 is TGTGCCAGCAGCTTAGGGTATCAGGAGCAGTACTTC. It translates to CASSLGYQEQYF.

The rearrangement joins TRBV19 to TRBJ1-1; TRBD1 agrees at 7 bases. V gave up 5 bases and J gave up 1 base; unmatched junction bases: 10. CDR1 is LNHDA and CDR2 is SQIVND in the germline V gene (reference sequence). CDR3 length equals 16 residues. CDR3 region: CASSGVPGQRNTEAFF. The CDR3 DNA is TGTGCCAGTAGTGGTGTCCCGGGACAGAGGAACACTGAAGCTTTCTTT.

The chain joins TRBV28 to TRBJ1-1; 8 bases fit TRBD1. Germline V lookup: CDR1 MDHEN, CDR2 SYDVKM. V lost 3 bases to trimming and J lost 5 bases; unmatched junction nucleotides: 8. The CDR3 length is 15 residues. The CDR3 region is CASSLETGGPTEAFF. The CDR3 DNA follows: TGTGCCAGCAGTTTGGAAACAGGGGGTCCTACTGAAGCTTTCTTT.

The rearrangement links TRBV5-1 to TRBJ1-6, with 10 nucleotides matching TRBD1. The V gene end was trimmed by 4 bases and the J gene end by 10 bases; junction bases not matched to a gene: 11. CDR3 length equals 16 residues. CDR1 and CDR2 (germline): SGHRS, YFSETQ. CDR3 sequence (DNA): TGCGCCAGCAGCCAAAGGACCGGGACAGGGGACTCACCCCTCCACTTT. The encoded protein is CASSQRTGTGDSPLHF.

The chain has TRBV11-2 and TRBJ2-7; maybe TRBD1 (6 bases). Per the germline V gene, CDR1 is SGHAT and CDR2 is FQNNGV. The CDR3 length is 12 residues. V was pared by 6 bases and J by 6 bases, with 12 bases between. CDR3 nucleotides: TGTGCCAGCAGGGGCCCAGGGGCCGAGCAGTACTTC. This encodes CASRGPGAEQYF.

This clone appeared a few times. The CDR3, as DNA: TGTGCCAGCAGTTACTATCAGGGAGAAGCAGATACGCAGTATTTT. It specifies CASSYYQGEADTQYF. The chain is built from TRBV6-5 and TRBJ2-3, with D possibly being TRBD1 or TRBD2 (5 bases each). This CDR3 is built from 15 residues. The V gene lost 1 base and the J gene lost 4 bases, with 12 bases spanning the gap. Germline V gene data show CDR1 as MNHEY and CDR2 as SVGAGI.

This clone was picked up a small number of times. This rearrangement joins TRBV12-1 to TRBJ1-6. TRBV12-1 is flagged as a pseudogene. The CDR3 sequence is 15 residues long. The DNA of the CDR3 is TGTGCCAGACACGCCGACCCTACGGGTGGGTCACCCCTCCACTTT. This gives the protein CARHADPTGGSPLHF.

The J gene is TRBJ1-6, the V gene TRBV12-3 or TRBV12-4; D is uncertain. The CDR3 loop spans 13 amino acids. Trimming took off 2 bases at V and 11 bases at J, with 10 bases between the two ends. CDR3 protein: CASSLSRGTPLHF. The CDR3 nucleotides are TGTGCCAGCAGTTTATCAAGAGGGACACCCCTCCACTTT.

V and J are TRBV19 and TRBJ1-1, with D uncertain. Trimming took off 1 base at V and 9 bases at J, with 9 bases between the two ends. The germline V gene has CDR1 LNHDA and CDR2 SQIVND (reference sequence). The CDR3 extends over 12 amino acids. The CDR3 is CASSIGGGKAFF. In DNA form, the CDR3 reads TGTGCCAGTAGTATAGGTGGAGGTAAAGCTTTCTTT.

In this sample, this clone turned up a few times. This sequence joins TRBV4-1 and TRBJ1-4; the match to TRBD1 covers 9 bases. Looked up from germline, CDR1 is MGHRA and CDR2 is YSYEKL. Trimming cost V 4 bases and J 5 bases; bases outside gene matches: 5. This CDR3 spans 15 amino acids. CDR3 bases: TGCGCCAGCAGCCTCCTAGGACAGGGGAATGAAAAACTGTTTTTT. Protein product: CASSLLGQGNEKLFF.

The chain joins TRBV7-9 to TRBJ1-1, with D maybe TRBD1 (5 bases). V shed 5 bases and J shed 1 base, with 5 bases lying between them. Per germline, CDR1 SEHNR and CDR2 FQNEAQ (reference sequence). The length of the CDR3 is 12 residues. CDR3: CASSRGNTEAFF. The CDR3 coding sequence is TGTGCCAGCAGCAGGGGGAACACTGAAGCTTTCTTT.

The CDR3 loop reads CASSQARGISSGNTIYF. DNA of the CDR3: TGCGCCAGCAGCCAAGCTCGGGGGATTAGCTCTGGAAACACCATATATTTT. The rearrangement joins TRBV4-3 to TRBJ1-3; tentatively, D is TRBD1 (5 bases). V was pared by 1 base and J by 0 bases, with 13 bases between. There are 17 residues in the CDR3. Germline V CDR1 and CDR2: LGHNA, YSLEER.